This T cell receptor beta chain originates from a study of blood T cell repertoires in COVID-19. Turning to the study itself: Italy, Spain and the United States were the sources of the convalescent and acute COVID-19 samples. Sources were T cells, B-cell-depleted T cells, or PBMCs; the material itself was cDNA or gDNA.

Seattle participants joined during active infection and were tracked over time. Unmatched junction bases numbered 6, after V lost 3 bases and J lost 6 bases. Germline V gene sequence: CDR1 SGHRS, CDR2 YFSETQ. CDR3 length equals 16 residues. Study processing details: Nucleated cell number was recorded as an estimate derived from reference gene primer amplification. TCRdb's table, derived via immunoSEQ multiplex PCR, lists solely in-frame clones and lacks some. V, J and clone size derive from that table, while D and trimming were established from the DNA sequence. This table holds under 150,000 clones, more than 90% found once.

The sample taken for sequencing was peripheral blood. The chain recombines TRBV5-1 with TRBJ2-3, with TRBD2 matching over 14 bases. The TCR comes from a man in his 60s with COVID-19, enrolled during active disease. CDR3 region: CASSSPGLAGEDTQYF. The CDR3 nucleotides read TGCGCCAGCAGCTCGCCGGGACTAGCGGGAGAGGATACGCAGTATTTT. Full variable domain (rest looked up from reference TRBV5-1 and TRBJ2-3): KAGVTQTPRYLIKTRGQQVTLSCSPISGHRSVSWYQQTPGQGLQFLFEYFSETQRNKGNFPGRFSGRQFSNSRSEMNVSTLELGDSALYLCASSSPGLAGEDTQYFGPGTRLTVL.